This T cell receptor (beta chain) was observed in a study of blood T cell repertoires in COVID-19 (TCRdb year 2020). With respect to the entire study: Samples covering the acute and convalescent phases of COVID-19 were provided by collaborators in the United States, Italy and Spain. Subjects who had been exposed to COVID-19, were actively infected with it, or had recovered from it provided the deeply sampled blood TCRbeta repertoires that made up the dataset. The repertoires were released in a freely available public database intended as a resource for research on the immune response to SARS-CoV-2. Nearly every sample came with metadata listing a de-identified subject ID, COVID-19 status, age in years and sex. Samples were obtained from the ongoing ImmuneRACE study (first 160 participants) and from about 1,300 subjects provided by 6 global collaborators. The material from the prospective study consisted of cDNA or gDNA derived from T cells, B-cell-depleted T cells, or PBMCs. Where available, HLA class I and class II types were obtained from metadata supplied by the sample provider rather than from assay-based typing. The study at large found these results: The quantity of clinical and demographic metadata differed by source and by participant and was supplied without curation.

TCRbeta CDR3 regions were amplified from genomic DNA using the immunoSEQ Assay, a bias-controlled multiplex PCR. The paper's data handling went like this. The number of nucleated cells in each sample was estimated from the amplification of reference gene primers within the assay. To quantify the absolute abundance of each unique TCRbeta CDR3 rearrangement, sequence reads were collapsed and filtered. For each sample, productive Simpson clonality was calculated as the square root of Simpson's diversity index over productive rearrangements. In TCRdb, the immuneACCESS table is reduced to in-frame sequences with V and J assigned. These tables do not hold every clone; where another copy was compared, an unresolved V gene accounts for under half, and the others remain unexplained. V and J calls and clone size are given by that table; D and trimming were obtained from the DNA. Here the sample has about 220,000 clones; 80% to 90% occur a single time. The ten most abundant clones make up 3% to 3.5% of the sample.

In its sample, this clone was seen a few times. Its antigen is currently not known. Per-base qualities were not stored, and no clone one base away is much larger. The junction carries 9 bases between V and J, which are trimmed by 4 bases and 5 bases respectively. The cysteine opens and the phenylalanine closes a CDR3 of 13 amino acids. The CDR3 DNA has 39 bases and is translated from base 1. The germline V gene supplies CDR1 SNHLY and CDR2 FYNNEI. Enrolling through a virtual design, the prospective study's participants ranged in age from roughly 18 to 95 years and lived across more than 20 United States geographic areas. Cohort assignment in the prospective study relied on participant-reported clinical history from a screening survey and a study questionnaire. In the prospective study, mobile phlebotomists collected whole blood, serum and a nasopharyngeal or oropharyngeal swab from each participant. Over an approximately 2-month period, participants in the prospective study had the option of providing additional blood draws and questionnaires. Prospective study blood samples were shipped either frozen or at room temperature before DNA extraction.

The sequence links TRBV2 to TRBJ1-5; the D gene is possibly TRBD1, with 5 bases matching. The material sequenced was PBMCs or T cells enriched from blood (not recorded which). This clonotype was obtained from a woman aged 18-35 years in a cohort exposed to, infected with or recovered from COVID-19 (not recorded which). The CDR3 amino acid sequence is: CASSGQTYQPQHF. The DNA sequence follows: TGTGCCAGCAGTGGACAGACTTATCAGCCCCAGCATTTT.